What follows are 20 T cell receptor beta chains derived from one specimen sequenced in a study of OX40 agonist ivuxolimab in advanced cancers. TCRdb keeps only in-frame clones here, not all; method: immunoSEQ multiplex PCR. Of tens of thousands of clones listed, about 85% are singletons. The material sequenced was CD4+ or CD8+ T cells sorted from blood, taken in a trial of the OX40 agonist ivuxolimab. The origin of the receptors is an adult with an advanced solid tumor such as melanoma, head and neck, liver or kidney cancer.

The gene calls are TRBV15 and TRBJ2-7; 10 bases align to TRBD2. Losses at the gene ends were 0 bases for V and 0 bases for J; bases not matched to a gene: 2. Germline assignment: CDR1 LNHNV and CDR2 YYDKDF (reference sequence). The CDR3 spans 16 residues. The CDR3 region has the DNA TGTGCCACCAGCAGAGACCTAGCGGGGGTCTCCTACGAGCAGTACTTC. Amino acids: CATSRDLAGVSYEQYF.

This sequence joins TRBV5-1 and TRBJ2-7, with 10 bases aligning to TRBD1. This CDR3 region has 15 residues. Looked up from germline, CDR1 is SGHRS and CDR2 is YFSETQ. With 0 bases clipped from V and 3 bases from J, the junction kept 3 bases outside the gene matches. CDR3 sequence (DNA): TGCGCCAGCAGCTTGGCGACAGGGGGCAGCTACGAGCAGTACTTC. This translates into CASSLATGGSYEQYF.

The J gene is TRBJ1-1, the V gene TRBV2; tentative D call: TRBD1 (5 bases). The V and J ends lost 7 bases and 2 bases respectively, with 11 bases between them. Per germline, CDR1 SNHLY and CDR2 FYNNEI. CDR3 length equals 13 residues. CDR3 sequence (DNA): TGTGCCAGCAATCCGGACATAAACACTGAAGCTTTCTTT. It is translated as CASNPDINTEAFF.

The V call is TRBV18, the J call TRBJ2-7; either TRBD1 or TRBD2 may supply D (5 bases each). V was clipped by 6 bases and J by 7 bases, with 16 bases between them. There are 13 residues in the CDR3. CDR1 and CDR2 from the germline V gene are KGHSH and LQKENI. CDR3 protein: CASSPGPEGEQYF. The DNA of the CDR3 is TGTGCCAGCTCCCCGGGACCCGAGGGGGAGCAGTACTTC. The entire variable domain, with the rest obtained from reference TRBV18 and TRBJ2-7, is as follows: NAGVMQNPRHLVRRRGQEARLRCSPMKGHSHVYWYRQLPEEGLKFMVYLQKENIIDESGMPKERFSAEFPKEGPSILRIQQVVRGDSAAYFCASSPGPEGEQYFGPGTRLTVT.

This sequence joins TRBV11-2 and TRBJ1-1; maybe TRBD1 (6 bases). V was trimmed by 3 bases and J by 5 bases, leaving 13 bases between them. CDR3 length: 14 residues. Germline loops: CDR1 SGHAT, CDR2 FQNNGV. The CDR3 DNA follows: TGTGCCAGCAGCTTGATAGGGGGGGATACTGAAGCTTTCTTT. Encoded protein: CASSLIGGDTEAFF.

The chain carries TRBV7-2 and TRBJ1-5; 7 nucleotides match TRBD1. J gave up 4 bases and V 5 bases, and 8 bases lay outside the gene matches. Germline V lookup: CDR1 SGHTA, CDR2 FQGNSA. The CDR3 is 15 residues long. CDR3 nucleotides: TGTGCCAGCAGCGTAGACAGGGCGAGGAATCAGCCCCAGCATTTT. Encoded protein: CASSVDRARNQPQHF.

There are a few counts of this clone. The J gene is TRBJ2-3, the V gene TRBV11-2, with D possibly matching TRBD1 (6 bases). Trimming stripped 0 bases from V and 2 bases from J, with 9 bases between. Germline V gene sequence: CDR1 SGHAT, CDR2 FQNNGV. CDR3 length: 15 amino acids. For the CDR3, the DNA is TGTGCCAGCAGCTTAGAGTGGACAGACACAGATACGCAGTATTTT. Translated, it gives CASSLEWTDTDTQYF.

The chain joins TRBV19 to TRBJ1-5, with D possibly TRBD1 on 6 matching bases. The CDR3 has 13 amino acids. Trimming left V 8 bases short and J 5 bases short, with 13 bases between. Germline CDR1 LNHDA, CDR2 SQIVND (reference sequence). The CDR3 here is CASEDSLDQPQHF. The CDR3 DNA reads as TGTGCCAGTGAGGACAGTCTAGATCAGCCCCAGCATTTT.

The CDR3 bases are TGCGCCAGCAGCTTGGGGGCGTTGGACCACGAGCAGTACTTC. This sequence encodes CASSLGALDHEQYF. J is TRBJ2-7 and V is TRBV5-1; D not resolved. This CDR3 has 14 residues. Germline-derived CDR1 and CDR2 are SGHRS and YFSETQ. V lost 0 bases to trimming and J lost 5 bases, with 12 bases between them.

The chain carries TRBV29-1 and TRBJ1-6; D gene unclear. The germline V and J ends were trimmed by 4 bases and 5 bases, with 12 bases remaining between them. CDR3 length: 14 amino acids. Germline V gives CDR1 SQVTM, CDR2 ANQGSEA. The CDR3 DNA is TGCAGCGTTGGACGAGCCGAAAATAATTCACCCCTCCACTTT. Protein sequence: CSVGRAENNSPLHF.

This chain uses TRBV4-1 with TRBJ1-1; D uncertain. This CDR3 spans 15 amino acids. Trimming stripped 4 bases from V and 1 base from J, with 13 bases between. CDR1 MGHRA and CDR2 YSYEKL come from the germline V gene. The chain's CDR3 is CASSLMTAPNTEAFF. The CDR3 DNA follows: TGCGCCAGCAGCCTTATGACGGCCCCGAACACTGAAGCTTTCTTT.

CDR3 in amino acids: CASSPRTGFTYNEQFF. The CDR3 DNA reads TGTGCCAGCAGCCCCCGGACAGGTTTTACCTACAATGAGCAGTTCTTC. This chain joins TRBV7-2 and TRBJ2-1; 7 nucleotides line up with TRBD1. This CDR3 is 16 amino acids long. The V and J ends lost 5 bases and 2 bases, in that order; junction bases with no gene match: 9. CDR1 is SGHTA and CDR2 is FQGNSA in the germline V gene.

The CDR3 DNA follows: TGTGCCAGTAGTCGGGTAGCGGGGGGTTATGAGCAGTTCTTC. This codes for CASSRVAGGYEQFF. This rearrangement joins TRBV19 to TRBJ2-1, with 10 nucleotides matching TRBD2. The length of the CDR3 is 14 residues. Germline CDR1 and CDR2: LNHDA and SQIVND (reference sequence). The J segment lost 8 bases and the V segment lost 5 bases, leaving 6 bases of the junction unmatched.

V gene TRBV7-2 combines with J gene TRBJ2-3; 13 bases agree with TRBD2. The CDR3 sequence is 16 residues long. Per the germline V gene, CDR1 is SGHTA and CDR2 is FQGNSA. J lost 6 bases, V lost 5 bases, and 8 bases had no gene match. CDR3 sequence (DNA): TGTGCCAGCAGCACCGGGACTAGCGGGGTGAGCGATACGCAGTATTTT. Amino acid sequence: CASSTGTSGVSDTQYF.

This clone was seen once. For the CDR3, the DNA is TGTGCCAGCAGCTTACACCAAGGTACGCAGTATTTT. This codes for CASSLHQGTQYF. This chain joins TRBV7-2 and TRBJ2-3; D remains unclear. Germline CDR1 and CDR2: SGHTA and FQGNSA. The CDR3 runs 12 residues. V was pared by 2 bases and J by 8 bases, with 8 bases between.

V is TRBV7-2 and J is TRBJ2-3, with 7 bases identical to TRBD1. The CDR3 length is 14 residues. V was clipped by 5 bases and J by 5 bases; unmatched bases: 7. CDR1 SGHTA and CDR2 FQGNSA come from the germline V gene. In nucleotides, the CDR3 is TGTGCCAGCAGCACCCGGACAGGAAGAGATACGCAGTATTTT. This encodes CASSTRTGRDTQYF.

The J gene is TRBJ1-2, the V gene TRBV5-6; TRBD1 matches 7 bases. The ends lost 3 bases at V and 2 bases at J; junction bases unmatched: 4. The CDR3 consists of 14 residues. The germline CDR1 and CDR2 sequences are SGHDT and YYEEEE. The CDR3 protein is CASSSVTGNYGYTF. The CDR3 nucleotides are TGTGCCAGCAGCTCGGTGACAGGGAACTATGGCTACACCTTC.

The chain joins TRBV5-1 to TRBJ2-1; D unresolved. This CDR3 has 14 residues. The germline V gene has CDR1 SGHRS and CDR2 YFSETQ. Trimming removed 2 bases from V and 8 bases from J, with 14 bases in between. The CDR3 here is CASSFAVASDEQFF. The CDR3 nucleotides read TGCGCCAGCAGCTTTGCGGTTGCAAGCGATGAGCAGTTCTTC.

V usage is TRBV15 and J usage is TRBJ2-7, with D unclear. The CDR3 extends over 13 amino acids. With 8 bases removed from V and 7 bases from J, the gap between germline ends came to 18 bases. CDR1 and CDR2 from the germline V gene are LNHNV and YYDKDF (reference sequence). The CDR3 spells CATGRRDPGEQYF. The CDR3 nucleotides read TGTGCCACCGGTCGGAGAGACCCTGGGGAGCAGTACTTC. The entire variable domain, with the rest obtained from reference TRBV15 and TRBJ2-7, is as follows: DAMVIQNPRYQVTQFGKPVTLSCSQTLNHNVMYWYQQKSSQAPKLLFHYYDKDFNNEADTPDNFQSRRPNTSFCFLDIRSPGLGDTAMYLCATGRRDPGEQYFGPGTRLTVT.

The rearrangement links TRBV6-5 to TRBJ2-2; the D gene is possibly TRBD2 (6 bases). From germline, CDR1 is MNHEY and CDR2 SVGAGI. CDR3 length: 15 residues. V lost 3 bases and J lost 4, with 12 bases in between. DNA for the CDR3: TGTGCCAGCAGTTATGCCGGGACTTTCACCGGGGAGCTGTTTTTT. Protein product: CASSYAGTFTGELFF.